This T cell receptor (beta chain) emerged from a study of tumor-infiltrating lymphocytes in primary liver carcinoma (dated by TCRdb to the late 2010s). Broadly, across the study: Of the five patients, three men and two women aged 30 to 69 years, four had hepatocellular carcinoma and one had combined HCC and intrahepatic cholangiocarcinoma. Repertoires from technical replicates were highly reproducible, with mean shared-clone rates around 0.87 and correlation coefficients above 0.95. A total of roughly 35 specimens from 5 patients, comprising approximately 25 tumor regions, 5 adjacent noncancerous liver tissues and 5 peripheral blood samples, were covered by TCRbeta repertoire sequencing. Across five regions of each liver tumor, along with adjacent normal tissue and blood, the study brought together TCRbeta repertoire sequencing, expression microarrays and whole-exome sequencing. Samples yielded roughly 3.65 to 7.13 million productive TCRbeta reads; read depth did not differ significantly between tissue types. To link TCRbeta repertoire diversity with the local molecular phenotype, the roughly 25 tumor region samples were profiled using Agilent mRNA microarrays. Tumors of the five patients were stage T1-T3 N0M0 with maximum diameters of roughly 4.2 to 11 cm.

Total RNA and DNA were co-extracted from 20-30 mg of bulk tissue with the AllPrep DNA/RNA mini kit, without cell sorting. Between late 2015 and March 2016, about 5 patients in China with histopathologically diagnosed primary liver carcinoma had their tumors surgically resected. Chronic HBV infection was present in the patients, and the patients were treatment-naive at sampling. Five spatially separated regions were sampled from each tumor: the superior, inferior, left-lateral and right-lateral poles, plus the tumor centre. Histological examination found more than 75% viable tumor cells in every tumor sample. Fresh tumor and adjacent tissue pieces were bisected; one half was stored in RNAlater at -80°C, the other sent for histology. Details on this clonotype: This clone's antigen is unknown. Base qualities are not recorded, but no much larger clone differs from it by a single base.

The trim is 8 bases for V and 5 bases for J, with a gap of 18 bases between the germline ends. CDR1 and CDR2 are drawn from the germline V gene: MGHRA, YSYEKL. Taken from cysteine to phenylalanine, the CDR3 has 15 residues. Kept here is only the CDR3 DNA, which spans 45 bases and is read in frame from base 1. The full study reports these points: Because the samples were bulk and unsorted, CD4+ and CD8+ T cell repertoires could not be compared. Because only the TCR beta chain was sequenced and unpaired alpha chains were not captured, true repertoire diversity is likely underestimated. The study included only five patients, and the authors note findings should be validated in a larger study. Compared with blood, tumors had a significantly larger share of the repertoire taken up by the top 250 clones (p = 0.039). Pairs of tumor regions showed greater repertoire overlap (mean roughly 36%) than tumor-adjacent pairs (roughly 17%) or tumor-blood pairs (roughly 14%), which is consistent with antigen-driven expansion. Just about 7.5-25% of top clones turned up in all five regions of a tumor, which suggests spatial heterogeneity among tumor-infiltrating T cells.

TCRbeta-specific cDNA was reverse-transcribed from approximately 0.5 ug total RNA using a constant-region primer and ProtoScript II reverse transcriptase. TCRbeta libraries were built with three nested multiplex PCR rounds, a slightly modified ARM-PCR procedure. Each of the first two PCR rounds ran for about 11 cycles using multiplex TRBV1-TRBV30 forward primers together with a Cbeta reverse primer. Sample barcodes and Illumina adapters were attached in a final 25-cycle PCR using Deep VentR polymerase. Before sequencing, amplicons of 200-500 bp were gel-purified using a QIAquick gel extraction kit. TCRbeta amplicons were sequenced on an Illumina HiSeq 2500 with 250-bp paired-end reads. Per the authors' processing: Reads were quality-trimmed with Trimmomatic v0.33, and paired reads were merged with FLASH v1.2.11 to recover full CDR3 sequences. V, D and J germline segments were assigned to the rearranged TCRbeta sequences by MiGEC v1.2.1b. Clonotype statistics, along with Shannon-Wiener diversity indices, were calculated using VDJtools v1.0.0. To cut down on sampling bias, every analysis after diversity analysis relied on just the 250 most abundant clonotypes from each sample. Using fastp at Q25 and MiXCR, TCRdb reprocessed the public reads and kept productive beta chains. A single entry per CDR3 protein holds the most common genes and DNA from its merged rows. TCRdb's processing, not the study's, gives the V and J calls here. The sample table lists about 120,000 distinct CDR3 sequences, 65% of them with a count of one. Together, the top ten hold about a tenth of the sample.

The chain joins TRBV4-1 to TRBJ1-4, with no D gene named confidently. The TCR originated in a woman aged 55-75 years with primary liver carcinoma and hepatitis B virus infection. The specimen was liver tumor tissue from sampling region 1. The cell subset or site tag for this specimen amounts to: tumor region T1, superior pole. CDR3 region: CASDQEVPSNEKLFF. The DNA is TGCGCCAGCGACCAAGAGGTTCCCTCGAATGAAAAACTGTTTTTT.